Detailed here is one TCR beta chain. The CDR3 is made up of 15 amino acids. V dropped 4 bases and J dropped 3; count of bases not matched to a gene: 5. CDR1 and CDR2 (germline): SGHAT, FQNNGV. The data stem from a study of CD8 T cells in Susac syndrome. While CD8+ and CD4+ T cells were isolated negatively, TEMRA cells were enriched by FACS. The RNA input was roughly 0.45 to 1 ug, and it was reverse transcribed with random hexamers. TCRdb recomputed calls from the immunoSEQ multiplex PCR reads with MiXCR, one row per CDR3 protein. The table lists about 430,000 distinct CDR3 sequences, more than 70% of them singletons.

This TCR was sampled from a human donor with multiple sclerosis. Material: CD8+ T cells from PBMCs. The chain recombines TRBV11-2 with TRBJ2-7; 11 nucleotides align to TRBD2. DNA for the CDR3: TGTGCCAGCAGCTACGTACTAGCGGGAGACTACGAGCAGTACTTC. Translated: CASSYVLAGDYEQYF.